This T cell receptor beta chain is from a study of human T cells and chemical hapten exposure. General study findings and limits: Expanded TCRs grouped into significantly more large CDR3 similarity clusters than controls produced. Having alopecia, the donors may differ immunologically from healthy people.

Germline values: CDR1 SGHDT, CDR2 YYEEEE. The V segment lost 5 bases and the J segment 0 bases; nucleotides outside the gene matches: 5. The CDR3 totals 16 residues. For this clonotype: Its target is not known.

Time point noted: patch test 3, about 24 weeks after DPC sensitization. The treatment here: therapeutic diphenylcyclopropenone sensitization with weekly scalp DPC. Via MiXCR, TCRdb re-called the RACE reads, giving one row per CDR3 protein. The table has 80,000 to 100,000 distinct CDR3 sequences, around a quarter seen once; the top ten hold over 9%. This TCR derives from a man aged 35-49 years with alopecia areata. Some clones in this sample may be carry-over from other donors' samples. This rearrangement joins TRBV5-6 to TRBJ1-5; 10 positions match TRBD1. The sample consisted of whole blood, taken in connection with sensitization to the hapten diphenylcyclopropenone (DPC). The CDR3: CASSQDRGNSNQPQHF. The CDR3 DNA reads TGTGCCAGCAGTCAGGACAGGGGGAATAGCAATCAGCCCCAGCATTTT.